The 16 T cell receptor beta chains given below trace back to one sample, sequenced in a study of blood T cell repertoires in COVID-19. Some clones are missing from TCRdb's copy, which holds only in-frame ones; the method was immunoSEQ multiplex PCR. The sample shows 100,000 to 150,000 clones, more than 70% of them seen only once. The sequenced material came from peripheral blood. Source of these receptors: a man at least 80 years old with active or convalescent COVID-19.

The J gene is TRBJ2-7, the V gene TRBV6-5, with 10 bases lining up with TRBD1. The V and J ends lost 7 bases and 2 bases, in that order; junction bases with no gene match: 5. CDR3 length equals 14 residues. From germline, CDR1 is MNHEY and CDR2 SVGAGI. CDR3: CASNPGQGPYEQYF. The CDR3 region has the DNA TGTGCCAGCAATCCGGGACAGGGGCCCTACGAGCAGTACTTC.

To note about this clone: This sample also contains other DNA sequences that code for the same CDR3. The rearrangement joins TRBV5-1 to TRBJ1-1; D might be TRBD1 (5 bases). V was trimmed by 2 bases and J by 1 base, leaving 6 bases between them. Germline V CDR1 and CDR2: SGHRS, YFSETQ. This CDR3 has 13 amino acids. The CDR3 DNA follows: TGCGCCAGCAGCTTCGACAGGAACACTGAAGCTTTCTTT. Translating gives CASSFDRNTEAFF.

The genes are TRBV2 and TRBJ2-1, with 8 bases identical to TRBD1. This CDR3 has 13 residues. Trimming removed 4 bases from V and 6 bases from J; junction bases left unmatched: 2. The germline CDR1 and CDR2 sequences are SNHLY and FYNNEI. The CDR3 protein is CASSAQGANEQFF. The CDR3 nucleotides are TGTGCCAGCAGTGCCCAGGGGGCCAATGAGCAGTTCTTC.

The V call is TRBV2, the J call TRBJ2-7; 9 nucleotides agree with TRBD2. Germline CDR1 is SNHLY and CDR2 is FYNNEI. CDR3 size: 15 residues. The J segment lost 2 bases and the V segment lost 5 bases, leaving 7 bases of the junction unmatched. The CDR3 DNA sequence: TGTGCCAGCAGTCCGAATAGCGGGGGAACCTACGAGCAGTACTTC. Protein: CASSPNSGGTYEQYF.

The chain employs TRBV4-1 and TRBJ1-5; TRBD1 matches 10 bases. The V gene's germline CDR1 is MGHRA and CDR2 YSYEKL. The CDR3 covers 14 residues. V was clipped by 4 bases and J by 5 bases; unmatched bases: 2. CDR3 nucleotides: TGCGCCAGCAGCCCCGGGACAGGGGATCAGCCCCAGCATTTT. Its protein product is CASSPGTGDQPQHF.

The chain's CDR3 is CASSITRGTEAFF. In DNA, the CDR3 is TGTGCCAGTAGTATTACCCGGGGTACTGAAGCTTTCTTT. The chain recombines TRBV19 with TRBJ1-1, with D unclear. Per the germline V gene, CDR1 is LNHDA and CDR2 is SQIVND (reference sequence). This CDR3 comprises 13 residues. Trimming stripped 3 bases from V and 5 bases from J, with 10 bases between.

V usage is TRBV6-5 and J usage is TRBJ2-7, with a possible D match to TRBD2 (7 bases). CDR1 is MNHEY, CDR2 SVGAGI, per germline. With 6 bases removed from V and 4 bases from J, the gap between germline ends came to 16 bases. The CDR3 consists of 14 residues. CDR3 sequence (DNA): TGTGCCAGCAGCCAGGGAGGGGGGCCTTACGAGCAGTACTTC. Its protein is CASSQGGGPYEQYF.

The chain joins TRBV10-3 to TRBJ1-5; D might be TRBD1 (6 bases). The V gene lost 0 bases and the J gene lost 3 bases, with 9 bases spanning the gap. The CDR3 length is 15 residues. CDR1 and CDR2 (germline): ENHRY, SYGVKD. Here the CDR3 reads CAISESGGANQPQHF. CDR3 in DNA: TGTGCCATCAGTGAGTCGGGGGGGGCCAATCAGCCCCAGCATTTT.

This clone has a single count. This chain uses TRBV7-3 with TRBJ2-7; TRBD2 is a possible D gene (6 bases). This CDR3 is built from 14 residues. Between the trimmed V and J ends, which lost 2 bases and 0 bases, there was a span of 8 bases. Per germline, CDR1 SGHTA and CDR2 FQGTGA. The CDR3 region is CASSLGGISYEQYF. The CDR3 DNA sequence: TGTGCCAGCAGCTTAGGGGGGATCTCCTACGAGCAGTACTTC.

The chain links TRBV29-1 to TRBJ2-7; 12 bases map to TRBD2. The V and J ends lost 4 bases and 5 bases, in that order; junction bases with no gene match: 3. The CDR3 is 13 residues long. Germline V lookup: CDR1 SQVTM, CDR2 ANQGSEA. This chain's CDR3 is CSVASGGVDEQYF. CDR3 DNA: TGCAGCGTTGCTAGCGGGGGGGTCGACGAGCAGTACTTC.

CDR3 sequence: CAITKDREGGYTF. The DNA of the CDR3 is TGTGCCATCACCAAGGACAGGGAGGGGGGCTACACCTTC. V is TRBV10-3 and J is TRBJ1-2; 8 bases fit TRBD1. With 7 bases clipped from V and 8 bases from J, the junction kept 9 bases outside the gene matches. This CDR3 has 13 residues. Germline loops: CDR1 ENHRY, CDR2 SYGVKD.

This chain connects TRBV14 to TRBJ1-4; perhaps TRBD1 as D (5 bases). In germline, CDR1 is SGHDN, CDR2 FVKESK. V lost 0 bases, J lost 8 bases, and 13 bases lay in between. The CDR3 totals 15 residues. CDR3 region: CASSQDGGPGEKLFF. The DNA of the CDR3 is TGTGCCAGCAGCCAAGACGGGGGACCGGGCGAAAAACTGTTTTTT.

V usage is TRBV7-2 and J usage is TRBJ1-2, with 7 nucleotides matching TRBD1. There are 16 residues in the CDR3. CDR1 SGHTA and CDR2 FQGNSA come from the germline V gene. The trim removed 1 base at V and 5 bases at J, leaving 10 bases unmatched. CDR3 bases: TGTGCCAGCAGCTTAGGAAGGGACAGCCTTTGGTATGGCTACACCTTC. Translating gives CASSLGRDSLWYGYTF.

The V call is TRBV14, the J call TRBJ1-1; the match to TRBD1 covers 12 bases. The CDR3 has 16 amino acids. V lost 5 bases to trimming and J lost 7 bases; unmatched junction nucleotides: 11. Germline CDR1 SGHDN, CDR2 FVKESK. CDR3 sequence reads: CASSSLGGQGAIEAFF. CDR3 DNA: TGTGCCAGCAGCTCACTGGGGGGACAGGGGGCCATTGAAGCTTTCTTT.

The V call is TRBV11-2, the J call TRBJ2-7; no clear D gene. The V gene's germline CDR1 is SGHAT and CDR2 FQNNGV. V lost 0 bases, J lost 8 bases, and 11 bases lay in between. The CDR3 is 13 amino acids. The CDR3: CASSLDLTDQQYF. The CDR3 nucleotides are TGTGCCAGCAGCTTAGATCTTACAGATCAGCAGTACTTC. Looking up the rest from reference TRBV11-2 and TRBJ2-7 gives the full variable domain: EAGVAQSPRYKIIEKRQSVAFWCNPISGHATLYWYQQILGQGPKLLIQFQNNGVVDDSQLPKDRFSAERLKGVDSTLKIQPAKLEDSAVYLCASSLDLTDQQYFGPGTRLTVT.

The rearrangement uses TRBV7-2 and TRBJ2-1; 8 bases align to TRBD2. The CDR3 has 14 residues. Trimming removed 5 bases from V and 8 bases from J; junction bases left unmatched: 8. CDR1 SGHTA and CDR2 FQGNSA come from the germline V gene. In DNA, the CDR3 is TGTGCCAGCAGCCCCGCCCGGGGGGGGTATGAGCAGTTCTTC. Translating it yields CASSPARGGYEQFF.